A single sample is the source of the 29 T cell receptor beta chains below, sequenced in a study of naive and memory T cell subsets (dated by TCRdb to 2017 to 2019). The library was prepared using UMI-ligation and nested PCR. TCRdb shows the sequencer as Illumina MiSeq. The beta constant-region primer was an equimolar mix of two oligonucleotides covering both TRBC1 and TRBC2. TCRdb trimmed public reads at Q25 via fastp, called clones via MiXCR and kept in-frame beta chains. A single entry per CDR3 protein holds the most common genes and DNA from its merged rows. For this sample the table gives over 25,000 distinct CDR3 sequences, of which approximately 11% were detected only once. The top ten hold around a sixth of the sample. The sequenced sample consisted of effector memory CD4+ T cells from blood. The sample's cell subset or site label is to be understood as: effector memory, CD45RA- CD27-. The receptors stem from a human donor in good health.

This clonotype has at least ten counts. This chain joins TRBV4-1 and TRBJ2-5, with TRBD2 matching 12 bases. V shed 1 base and J 4 bases; nucleotides not matched to a gene: 7. The CDR3 totals 17 residues. From germline, CDR1 is MGHRA and CDR2 YSYEKL. The CDR3 reads CASSQVDMGLAGETQYF. CDR3 in DNA: TGCGCCAGCAGCCAAGTGGATATGGGACTAGCGGGAGAGACCCAGTACTTC.

Many counts were recorded for this clonotype. The chain recombines TRBV18 with TRBJ2-4; perhaps TRBD1 as D (5 bases). Deletions cut 0 bases from V and 0 bases from J, with 15 bases between. The CDR3 contains 18 residues. CDR1 is KGHSH and CDR2 is LQKENI in the germline V gene. CDR3 in amino acids: CASSPPGAKNLAKNIQYF. The CDR3 DNA follows: TGTGCCAGCTCACCACCAGGGGCGAAGAACCTAGCCAAAAACATTCAGTACTTC.

The rearrangement uses TRBV7-9 and TRBJ1-2, with D perhaps TRBD1 (6 bases). Germline-derived CDR1 and CDR2 are SEHNR and FQNEAQ (reference sequence). Trimming took 5 bases from V and 1 from J, leaving 11 bases between them. This CDR3 has 14 residues. CDR3 DNA: TGTGCCAGCAGCCCAAGGACAGATAACTATGGCTACACCTTC. Translating gives CASSPRTDNYGYTF.

The chain couples TRBV15 to TRBJ2-6; TRBD2 might be the D (5 bases). The germline gives CDR1 LNHNV, CDR2 YYDKDF (reference sequence). CDR3 length equals 15 residues. V was cut by 1 base and J by 4 bases, with 8 bases left in between. In DNA, the CDR3 is TGTGCCACCAGCAGAGGGGGAGCCGGGGCCAACGTCCTGACTTTC. Its protein is CATSRGGAGANVLTF.

At least ten counts were recorded for this clonotype. The genes are TRBV27 and TRBJ2-7, with D perhaps given as TRBD1 or TRBD2 (6 bases each). The CDR3 sequence is 14 residues long. V was pared by 8 bases and J by 3 bases, with 17 bases between. CDR1 and CDR2 from the germline V gene are MNHEY and SMNVEV (reference sequence). CDR3 nucleotide sequence: TGTGCCAGCCGTCCGGGGGCGACAAGCTACGAGCAGTACTTC. Its protein is CASRPGATSYEQYF.

In its sample, this clonotype is medium-sized. J is TRBJ2-2 and V is TRBV9; maybe TRBD2 (6 bases). The CDR3 is made up of 15 amino acids. V gave up 0 bases and J gave up 2 bases, with 8 bases separating them. CDR1 is SGDLS and CDR2 is YYNGEE in the germline V gene. For the CDR3, the DNA is TGTGCCAGCAGCGTAGTCGGGGGAAACACCGGGGAGCTGTTTTTT. This codes for CASSVVGGNTGELFF.

The sample holds many counts of this clonotype. The rearrangement uses TRBV2 and TRBJ2-3; perhaps TRBD2 as D (5 bases). The V and J ends lost 4 bases and 0 bases respectively, with 8 bases between them. From germline, CDR1 is SNHLY and CDR2 FYNNEI. The CDR3 sequence is 14 residues long. The DNA of the CDR3 is TGTGCCAGCAGTGTTGGCGGGAGCACAGATACGCAGTATTTT. Its protein is CASSVGGSTDTQYF.

This clonotype was seen many times. The V call is TRBV12-5, the J call TRBJ1-5, with 9 bases matching TRBD1. CDR3 length: 16 residues. The germline V gene encodes CDR1 LGHNT and CDR2 FRNRAP. Losses at the gene ends were 4 bases for V and 0 bases for J; bases not matched to a gene: 4. CDR3 region: CASGSQQGASNQPQHF. The CDR3 DNA sequence: TGTGCTAGTGGTTCCCAACAGGGGGCTAGCAATCAGCCCCAGCATTTT.

In its sample, this clonotype was seen many times. The chain is built from TRBV12-3 or TRBV12-4 and TRBJ2-4; D may be TRBD2 (6 bases). V dropped 0 bases and J dropped 3 bases, with 6 bases sitting between them. The CDR3 has 14 amino acids. CDR3 protein: CASSLAGGKNIQYF. The CDR3 nucleotides are TGTGCCAGCAGTTTAGCGGGGGGCAAAAACATTCAGTACTTC.

This clonotype was recorded a few times. This chain links TRBV12-5 with TRBJ2-1; TRBD2 agrees at 10 bases. The ends lost 6 bases at V and 7 bases at J; junction bases unmatched: 15. Germline V gene sequence: CDR1 LGHNT, CDR2 FRNRAP. The CDR3 is 17 amino acids. CDR3 nucleotide sequence: TGTGCTAGTGGCTCTGTGGGAGCTAGCGGGAGTGAGAATGAGCAGTTCTTC. Residues: CASGSVGASGSENEQFF.

This clonotype qualifies as medium-sized. The gene calls are TRBV3-1 and TRBJ2-7; D gene unclear. This CDR3 is built from 14 residues. CDR1 is LGHDT and CDR2 is YNNKEL in the germline V gene (reference sequence). V shed 2 bases and J shed 6 bases, with 14 bases lying between them. The CDR3 loop is CASSQTLSRVEQYF. DNA for the CDR3: TGTGCCAGCAGCCAAACGTTATCCCGGGTCGAGCAGTACTTC.

This clonotype was seen repeatedly, ten times or more. The chain uses TRBV29-1 and TRBJ2-1, with 12 bases fitting TRBD1. With 4 bases clipped from V and 5 bases from J, the junction kept 3 bases outside the gene matches. Germline V CDR1 and CDR2: SQVTM, ANQGSEA. The CDR3 contains 14 residues. CDR3 region: CSVVRDRGHNEQFF. Written as DNA, the CDR3 is TGCAGCGTTGTACGGGACAGGGGGCACAATGAGCAGTTCTTC.

In its sample, this clonotype was seen many times. Here the CDR3 reads CASSLAGINNEQFF. CDR3 bases: TGTGCCAGCAGCTTAGCGGGGATTAACAATGAGCAGTTCTTC. The V gene is TRBV7-2, the J gene TRBJ2-1; no clear D. Trimming shortened V by 0 bases and J by 5 bases, and 8 bases separated the two germline ends. This CDR3 contains 14 residues. CDR1 SGHTA and CDR2 FQGNSA come from the germline V gene.

The chain uses TRBV5-4 and TRBJ2-3, with 7 positions matching TRBD2. Germline loops: CDR1 SGHNT, CDR2 YYREEE (reference sequence). Germline trimming cut 0 bases from V and 2 bases from J; bases unmatched to any gene: 6. The CDR3 covers 16 residues. Here the CDR3 DNA reads TGTGCCAGCAGCTTGGCGGGGGGAGGCGTCACAGATACGCAGTATTTT. Protein sequence: CASSLAGGGVTDTQYF. Full variable domain (outside the CDR3, taken from reference TRBV5-4 and TRBJ2-3): ETGVTQSPTHLIKTRGQQVTLRCSSQSGHNTVSWYQQALGQGPQFIFQYYREEENGRGNFPPRFSGLQFPNYSSELNVNALELDDSALYLCASSLAGGGVTDTQYFGPGTRLTVL.

This clonotype was seen ten or more times. This chain connects TRBV20-1 to TRBJ1-2; TRBD1 matches 7 bases. V trimming: 0 bases; J trimming: 3 bases; junction bases outside the gene matches: 13. This CDR3 region has 17 residues. CDR1 DFQATT and CDR2 SNEGSKA come from the germline V gene (reference sequence). CDR3 amino acids: CSARDPRGQFSHYGYTF. The CDR3 bases are TGCAGTGCTAGAGACCCCCGGGGACAGTTCAGTCACTATGGCTACACCTTC.

This clonotype has ten or more counts. V gene TRBV6-1 combines with J gene TRBJ1-2, with D tentatively TRBD1 (5 bases). CDR1 is MNHNS, CDR2 SASEGT, per germline. The CDR3 is 13 residues long. V gave up 7 bases and J gave up 2 bases, with 11 bases separating them. CDR3 protein: CASTLTDNYGYTF. The CDR3 bases are TGTGCCAGCACTCTGACAGACAACTATGGCTACACCTTC.

This clonotype has a handful of counts. The rearrangement links TRBV24-1 to TRBJ2-5; 12 bases map to TRBD2. The V and J ends lost 5 bases and 5 bases, in that order; junction bases with no gene match: 20. This CDR3 is 20 amino acids long. The V gene's germline CDR1 is KGHDR and CDR2 SFDVKD. The CDR3, as DNA: TGTGCCACCAGTGGCGACTCCTATACCCCTGGACTAGCGGGAATGGAGACCCAGTACTTC. Its protein is CATSGDSYTPGLAGMETQYF.

This chain uses TRBV11-2 with TRBJ1-2; a possible D gene is TRBD1 (5 bases). V shed 5 bases and J shed 4 bases, with 11 bases lying between them. The CDR3 covers 13 residues. CDR1 is SGHAT, CDR2 FQNNGV, per germline. The CDR3 DNA follows: TGTGCCAGCAGCCGGCCGGGGGTCTATGGCTACACCTTC. Amino acids: CASSRPGVYGYTF.

This clonotype was seen repeatedly, ten times or more. The chain couples TRBV29-1 to TRBJ2-3; 16 bases are shared with TRBD2. The V gene end was trimmed by 7 bases and the J gene end by 1 base; junction bases not matched to a gene: 8. This CDR3 comprises 17 residues. CDR1 and CDR2 from the germline V gene are SQVTM and ANQGSEA. The CDR3 sequence is CSGAGTSGGAGTDTQYF. In DNA, the CDR3 is TGCAGCGGTGCCGGGACTAGCGGGGGGGCTGGCACAGATACGCAGTATTTT.

At least ten counts were recorded for this clonotype. This chain connects TRBV14 to TRBJ2-1, with a weak D call TRBD2 (5 bases). From germline, CDR1 is SGHDN and CDR2 FVKESK. This CDR3 is 16 amino acids long. V lost 3 bases and J lost 6, with 18 bases in between. The CDR3 loop is CASSHARGNPSNEQFF. In DNA form, the CDR3 reads TGTGCCAGCAGCCACGCACGGGGAAACCCCTCCAATGAGCAGTTCTTC.

This CDR3 is CASSTGTYSNQPQHF. The CDR3 nucleotides are TGTGCCAGCAGTACAGGGACGTATAGCAATCAGCCCCAGCATTTT. The chain couples TRBV6-6 to TRBJ1-5; D might be TRBD1 (6 bases). With 5 bases removed from V and 0 bases from J, the gap between germline ends came to 11 bases. The CDR3 contains 15 residues. Germline CDR1 and CDR2: MNHNY and SVGAGI (reference sequence).

This clonotype was picked up many times. The chain recombines TRBV6-2 or TRBV6-3 with TRBJ1-1, with unresolved D. The CDR3 runs 13 residues. Trimming stripped 6 bases from V and 5 bases from J, with 13 bases between. Germline V CDR1 and CDR2: MNHEY, SVGEGT. The CDR3 nucleotides read TGTGCCAGCAGCCAAGAACTGAGGACTGAAGCTTTCTTT. The encoded protein is CASSQELRTEAFF.

The sample holds one count of this clonotype. V and J are TRBV5-1 and TRBJ2-5, with 8 bases matching TRBD2. The CDR3 has 15 residues. Germline loops: CDR1 SGHRS, CDR2 YFSETQ. V shed 2 bases, J shed 5 bases, and the junction held 8 bases outside the gene matches. The CDR3 protein is CASSLTSGSGETQYF. In DNA, the CDR3 is TGCGCCAGCAGCTTAACCAGCGGGAGCGGGGAGACCCAGTACTTC.

This chain links TRBV7-2 with TRBJ2-1; tentatively, D is TRBD1 or TRBD2 (5 bases each). This CDR3 has 16 residues. Germline V gene sequence: CDR1 SGHTA, CDR2 FQGNSA. V dropped 2 bases and J dropped 6 bases, with 17 bases sitting between them. CDR3 coding DNA: TGTGCCAGCAGCTTAAATGCAGGGACGAAGCTCAATGAGCAGTTCTTC. It encodes CASSLNAGTKLNEQFF.

This clonotype was picked up many times. The gene calls are TRBV12-3 or TRBV12-4 and TRBJ2-7; no clear D. V was cut by 2 bases and J by 0 bases, with 14 bases left in between. CDR3 length: 16 amino acids. In nucleotides, the CDR3 is TGTGCCAGCAGTTTACGAGGTCAGCTCAGCTCCTACGAGCAGTACTTC. Translating it yields CASSLRGQLSSYEQYF.

This clonotype appeared many times. This chain joins TRBV4-1 and TRBJ1-4, with D unresolved. The V gene lost 4 bases and the J gene lost 5 bases, with 8 bases spanning the gap. Germline CDR1 reads MGHRA; CDR2 reads YSYEKL. The CDR3 runs 13 residues. CDR3 bases: TGCGCCAGCAGCCTCCGACTGAATGAAAAACTGTTTTTT. It translates to CASSLRLNEKLFF.

This clonotype was counted at least ten times. V gene TRBV20-1 combines with J gene TRBJ2-5; 8 nucleotides align to TRBD1. The CDR3 totals 16 residues. Germline V gene sequence: CDR1 DFQATT, CDR2 SNEGSKA (reference sequence). Trimming took 3 bases from V and 2 from J; bases not matched to a gene: 11. The CDR3 sequence: CSASPATGVGQETQYF. DNA for the CDR3: TGCAGTGCTAGTCCGGCGACAGGGGTTGGACAAGAGACCCAGTACTTC.

The V and J genes are TRBV6-5 and TRBJ2-1; 8 bases line up with TRBD2. This CDR3 is 16 amino acids long. Unmatched junction bases numbered 12, after V lost 6 bases and J lost 5 bases. The germline V gene has CDR1 MNHEY and CDR2 SVGAGI. CDR3 sequence: CASSLGFGRVHNEQFF. The CDR3 nucleotides read TGTGCCAGCAGCCTCGGGTTCGGGAGGGTTCACAATGAGCAGTTCTTC.

This clonotype came up many times. The V call is TRBV20-1, the J call TRBJ1-3, with a possible D match to TRBD1 (5 bases). CDR1 DFQATT and CDR2 SNEGSKA come from the germline V gene (reference sequence). V was shortened by 3 bases and J by 0 bases, with 12 bases between the two germline ends. The CDR3 length is 15 residues. CDR3 nucleotides: TGCAGTGCTAGTTCCAGGGAAAACTCTGGAAACACCATATATTTT. Protein sequence: CSASSRENSGNTIYF.